The 32 T cell receptor beta chains presented below share a single source sample, sequenced in a study of T-cell memory formation after mild COVID-19. TCRdb analysed the 5' RACE reads with MiXCR anew, one entry per CDR3 protein. Of approximately 410,000 distinct CDR3 sequences in the sample, around 22% were seen once. The sample consisted of PBMCs or a T cell subset sorted from them (not recorded which). The receptors originated from an adult woman who had mild COVID-19 (a few samples of this study predate the infection). Cell type and time point are not known.

This clonotype appeared a few times. This chain connects TRBV29-1 to TRBJ2-7; the match to TRBD1 covers 7 bases. CDR1 SQVTM and CDR2 ANQGSEA come from the germline V gene. This CDR3 region has 15 residues. V was pared by 0 bases and J by 0 bases, with 5 bases of the junction left unmatched. This chain's CDR3 is CSVEEPGQSSYEQYF. Written as DNA, the CDR3 is TGCAGCGTTGAAGAGCCGGGACAGAGCTCCTACGAGCAGTACTTC.

In its sample, this clonotype was seen a few times. The chain links TRBV6-2 or TRBV6-3 to TRBJ2-5, with D perhaps matching TRBD1 or TRBD2 (5 bases each). CDR1 is MNHEY, CDR2 SVGEGT, per germline. V was cut by 6 bases and J by 7 bases, with 12 bases left in between. This CDR3 has 12 residues. The CDR3 sequence: CASRQGPRTQYF. CDR3 sequence (DNA): TGTGCCAGCAGGCAGGGACCCCGGACCCAGTACTTC.

The sample holds a few counts of this clonotype. This chain joins TRBV15 and TRBJ2-7; TRBD2 is a possible D gene (5 bases). The CDR3 has 15 amino acids. The V gene lost 3 bases and the J gene lost 1 base, with 13 bases spanning the gap. CDR1 LNHNV and CDR2 YYDKDF come from the germline V gene (reference sequence). CDR3 in DNA: TGTGCCACCAGCAGGTGGGGAGCAGGATCCTACGAGCAGTACTTC. It codes for CATSRWGAGSYEQYF.

This clonotype was counted a few times. The rearrangement uses TRBV7-2 and TRBJ1-5; perhaps TRBD1 as D (5 bases). Germline loops: CDR1 SGHTA, CDR2 FQGNSA. The CDR3 loop spans 14 amino acids. V lost 5 bases, J lost 1 base, and 9 bases lay in between. CDR3 sequence: CASSPGGSNQPQHF. The CDR3 coding sequence is TGTGCCAGCAGCCCGGGGGGGAGCAATCAGCCCCAGCATTTT.

This clonotype was counted between two and nine times. The chain is built from TRBV14 and TRBJ2-1; D unresolved. The CDR3 totals 16 residues. The V and J ends lost 1 base and 6 bases respectively, with 16 bases between them. Germline V gene data show CDR1 as SGHDN and CDR2 as FVKESK. CDR3 sequence: CASSQGRRHSGNEQFF. In DNA form, the CDR3 reads TGTGCCAGCAGCCAAGGTCGAAGGCATTCGGGCAATGAGCAGTTCTTC.

This clonotype appeared a few times. J is TRBJ1-5 and V is TRBV20-1; tentatively, D is TRBD1 (5 bases). The CDR3 has 13 residues. Between the trimmed V and J ends, which lost 5 bases and 6 bases, there was a span of 14 bases. The germline gives CDR1 DFQATT, CDR2 SNEGSKA (reference sequence). The CDR3 loop reads CSARPGGGQPQHF. DNA of the CDR3: TGCAGTGCTCGCCCGGGGGGAGGTCAGCCCCAGCATTTT.

This clonotype occurred a few times. The chain joins TRBV29-1 to TRBJ2-5, with TRBD2 identical over 7 bases. This CDR3 has 13 residues. The V gene's germline CDR1 is SQVTM and CDR2 ANQGSEA. After removal of 4 bases from V and 5 bases from J, the junction contained 7 bases not matched to a gene. The CDR3 protein is CSVAWEGPETQYF. The CDR3 bases are TGCAGCGTTGCGTGGGAGGGCCCGGAGACCCAGTACTTC.

This clonotype turned up a few times. This chain uses TRBV12-3 or TRBV12-4 with TRBJ2-4; 15 bases line up with TRBD2. After removal of 6 bases from V and 8 bases from J, the junction contained 26 bases not matched to a gene. The length of the CDR3 is 22 residues. In DNA form, the CDR3 reads TGTGCCAGCAGGGAGTCTCGGAAAGGACTAGCGGGAGGGCCGATCGGTGAGGACATTCAGTACTTC. It yields the protein CASRESRKGLAGGPIGEDIQYF.

A remark on this clonotype: No conserved phenylalanine or tryptophan is present at the end of the CDR3, so a read error is the likely explanation. The DNA is left out, because the CDR3 cannot be placed on it with certainty; the CDR3 is given as TCRdb lists it. The chain carries TRBV6-2 or TRBV6-3 and TRBJ2-1; the table's TRBD2 call for D was not verified on the DNA. The germline gives CDR1 MNHEY, CDR2 SVGEGT. The CDR3 spans 14 residues, counting both ends. This CDR3 is CASSPPGLAGVGFI.

This clonotype came up many times. V is TRBV11-2 and J is TRBJ2-5; TRBD1 is a possible D gene (6 bases). CDR1 SGHAT and CDR2 FQNNGV come from the germline V gene. V lost 4 bases and J 5 bases, leaving 17 bases between the germline ends. The CDR3 extends over 15 amino acids. CDR3 residues: CASSSTGDKWETQYF. CDR3 sequence (DNA): TGTGCCAGCAGCTCAACCGGGGACAAGTGGGAGACCCAGTACTTC.

The sample holds many counts of this clonotype. This chain uses TRBV6-2 or TRBV6-3 with TRBJ2-7; 8 bases match TRBD2. J gave up 0 bases and V 6 bases, and 4 bases lay outside the gene matches. Germline assignment: CDR1 MNHEY and CDR2 SVGEGT. The CDR3 loop spans 14 amino acids. Here the CDR3 reads CASSYSGSSYEQYF. The DNA of the CDR3 is TGTGCCAGCAGCTACAGCGGGAGCTCCTACGAGCAGTACTTC.

There are a few counts of this clonotype. The chain has TRBV3-1 and TRBJ2-1; 7 nucleotides agree with TRBD1. This CDR3 comprises 15 residues. Germline loops: CDR1 LGHDT, CDR2 YNNKEL (reference sequence). V was clipped by 2 bases and J by 4 bases; unmatched bases: 5. The CDR3 sequence: CASSQQQGKYNEQFF. The CDR3 bases are TGTGCCAGCAGCCAACAACAGGGGAAGTACAATGAGCAGTTCTTC.

This clonotype has a count of ten or more. The chain has TRBV4-1 and TRBJ2-7; 7 bases align to TRBD2. This CDR3 is 15 amino acids long. V gave up 7 bases and J gave up 0 bases; unmatched junction bases: 9. CDR1 is MGHRA, CDR2 YSYEKL, per germline. The CDR3 is CASTKDPGGSYEQYF. Here the CDR3 DNA reads TGCGCCAGCACCAAGGACCCGGGGGGCTCCTACGAGCAGTACTTC.

This clonotype came up a few times. V and J are TRBV6-2 or TRBV6-3 and TRBJ2-1; no clear D gene. V shed 2 bases and J shed 5 bases, with 13 bases lying between them. The CDR3 length is 15 residues. In germline, CDR1 is MNHEY, CDR2 SVGEGT. CDR3 in amino acids: CASSYSERMNNEQFF. For the CDR3, the DNA is TGTGCCAGCAGTTACAGTGAGAGGATGAACAATGAGCAGTTCTTC.

This clonotype has a count of ten or more. The V call is TRBV15, the J call TRBJ2-5, with D possibly matching TRBD2 (6 bases). CDR3 length equals 15 residues. Trimming took off 3 bases at V and 4 bases at J, with 15 bases between the two ends. Germline V gene data show CDR1 as LNHNV and CDR2 as YYDKDF (reference sequence). As DNA, the CDR3 is TGTGCCACCAGCAGCGGCTTCGGGACTGGAGAGACCCAGTACTTC. It encodes CATSSGFGTGETQYF.

This clonotype was observed a handful of times. The rearrangement uses TRBV6-2 or TRBV6-3 and TRBJ2-1; 8 bases line up with TRBD2. The germline gives CDR1 MNHEY, CDR2 SVGEGT. The CDR3 totals 16 residues. With V trimmed by 2 bases and J by 8 bases, 11 bases remained unmatched. The CDR3 DNA reads TGTGCCAGCAGTTACCGGCGGAGCGGGAGTTGGGATGAGCAGTTCTTC. It translates to CASSYRRSGSWDEQFF.

The chain combines TRBV20-1 with TRBJ2-6; TRBD1 aligns across 7 bases. Germline values: CDR1 DFQATT, CDR2 SNEGSKA (reference sequence). This CDR3 comprises 16 residues. V trimming: 6 bases; J trimming: 1 base; junction bases outside the gene matches: 9. Written as DNA, the CDR3 is TGCAGTGCCGCAGGGGGTGGCCTGTCTGGGGCCAACGTCCTGACTTTC. Amino acids: CSAAGGGLSGANVLTF.

This clonotype was seen a handful of times. This sequence joins TRBV7-2 and TRBJ2-5; 9 bases align to TRBD1. There are 15 residues in the CDR3. Trimming cost V 5 bases and J 3 bases; bases outside gene matches: 7. Germline V gene data show CDR1 as SGHTA and CDR2 as FQGNSA. CDR3 sequence reads: CASSRVRTGEETQYF. The CDR3 coding sequence is TGTGCCAGCAGCCGAGTTCGGACAGGGGAAGAGACCCAGTACTTC.

The chain carries TRBV5-3 and TRBJ2-2; TRBD1 might be the D (6 bases). TRBV5-3 is an ORF, and what it does is uncertain. Trimming removed 4 bases from V and 4 bases from J, with 26 bases in between. The CDR3 consists of 19 residues. Here the CDR3 DNA reads TGTGCCAGAAGCAAAGACAGGATCCGGGCCCTGGGAGTCACCGGGGAGCTGTTTTTT. Translating gives CARSKDRIRALGVTGELFF.

V gene TRBV10-3 combines with J gene TRBJ1-2, with TRBD1 as a possible D gene (6 bases). The CDR3 spans 12 residues. V lost 4 bases to trimming and J lost 5 bases, with 8 bases between them. CDR1 and CDR2 (germline): ENHRY, SYGVKD. CDR3 in DNA: TGTGCCATCAGTGGTCAGGGGTATGGCTACACCTTC. It specifies CAISGQGYGYTF.

The CDR3 coding sequence is TGTGCCTGGAGTGTACGCGGCAGGTACGAGCAGTACTTC. As protein: CAWSVRGRYEQYF. The V gene is TRBV30, the J gene TRBJ2-7, with no clear D. This CDR3 is 13 amino acids long. Trimming left V 0 bases short and J 4 bases short, with 10 bases between. The germline gives CDR1 GTSNPN, CDR2 SVGIG (reference sequence).

The table lists this clonotype with a few counts. The V and J genes are TRBV10-3 and TRBJ1-2; tentative D call: TRBD1 (5 bases). CDR1 is ENHRY, CDR2 SYGVKD, per germline. Deletions cut 3 bases from V and 5 bases from J, with 16 bases between. CDR3 length: 15 amino acids. The CDR3 spells CAISDGQGFRYGYTF. CDR3 bases: TGTGCCATCAGTGACGGGCAGGGATTCCGGTATGGCTACACCTTC.

This clonotype was observed a few times. This chain connects TRBV5-5 to TRBJ2-3, with D perhaps matching TRBD1 (6 bases). The CDR3 runs 14 residues. Germline V gene data show CDR1 as SGHKS and CDR2 as YYEKEE (reference sequence). V lost 3 bases, J lost 2 bases, and 10 bases lay in between. CDR3 protein: CASSSGQITDTQYF. The CDR3 coding sequence is TGTGCCAGCAGCTCTGGACAGATCACAGATACGCAGTATTTT.

The chain combines TRBV29-1 with TRBJ1-1; no clear D. V was clipped by 0 bases and J by 8 bases, with 13 bases between them. The CDR3 is made up of 13 amino acids. CDR1 and CDR2 (germline): SQVTM, ANQGSEA. The CDR3 here is CSVEDPRIREAFF. The CDR3 bases are TGCAGCGTTGAAGATCCCAGGATTCGGGAAGCTTTCTTT. Full variable domain (outside the CDR3, taken from reference TRBV29-1 and TRBJ1-1): SAVISQKPSRDICQRGTSLTIQCQVDSQVTMMFWYRQQPGQSLTLIATANQGSEATYESGFVIDKFPISRPNLTFSTLTVSNMSPEDSSIYLCSVEDPRIREAFFGQGTRLTVV.

The chain couples TRBV20-1 to TRBJ2-2, with a possible D match to TRBD1 (5 bases). V was pared by 0 bases and J by 5 bases, with 19 bases between. This CDR3 comprises 17 residues. CDR1 is DFQATT, CDR2 SNEGSKA, per germline (reference sequence). The CDR3 region is CSARDQSRAYRTGELFF. Here the CDR3 DNA reads TGCAGTGCTAGAGACCAATCCAGGGCCTACCGGACCGGGGAGCTGTTTTTT.

V and J are TRBV7-8 and TRBJ2-6; perhaps D is TRBD1 or TRBD2 (6 bases each). The CDR3 extends over 14 amino acids. Deletions cut 5 bases from V and 9 bases from J, with 14 bases between. Germline V gene data show CDR1 as SGHVS and CDR2 as FQNEAQ. CDR3 sequence reads: CASSLGGLVNVLTF. The CDR3 DNA is TGTGCCAGCAGCCTAGGGGGACTCGTCAACGTCCTGACTTTC.

This clonotype was found a few times. The chain joins TRBV7-9 to TRBJ1-6; maybe TRBD1 (6 bases). With 5 bases removed from V and 10 bases from J, the gap between germline ends came to 15 bases. The CDR3 covers 14 residues. CDR1 and CDR2 from the germline V gene are SEHNR and FQNEAQ (reference sequence). The CDR3 region is CASSAYGRGSPLHF. CDR3 in DNA: TGTGCCAGCAGCGCGTATGGCAGGGGATCACCCCTCCACTTT. Based on the CDR3 plus reference TRBV7-9 and TRBJ1-6, the full variable domain is DTGVSQNPRHKITKRGQNVTFRCDPISEHNRLYWYRQTLGQGPEFLTYFQNEAQLEKSRLLSDRFSAERPKGSFSTLEIQRTEQGDSAMYLCASSAYGRGSPLHFGNGTRLTVT.

This clonotype was seen more than once but under ten times. The CDR3 DNA follows: TGTGCCAGCAGCTTTTCGACAGGGAGAGAATCTGGAAACACCATATATTTT. This encodes CASSFSTGRESGNTIYF. The V call is TRBV5-6, the J call TRBJ1-3, with 7 bases aligning to TRBD1. The CDR3 length is 17 residues. Germline V gene sequence: CDR1 SGHDT, CDR2 YYEEEE. J lost 1 base, V lost 2 bases, and 9 bases had no gene match.

V is TRBV4-2 and J is TRBJ1-5; weak D call: TRBD1 (5 bases). The germline V and J ends were trimmed by 0 bases and 4 bases, with 10 bases remaining between them. Per the germline V gene, CDR1 is LGHNA and CDR2 is YNFKEQ. This CDR3 has 15 amino acids. Here the CDR3 DNA reads TGTGCCAGCAGCCAAGAGGGGACCCGGAATCAGCCCCAGCATTTT. This encodes CASSQEGTRNQPQHF.

This clonotype was observed a few times. The chain carries TRBV29-1 and TRBJ2-3; possible D gene TRBD2, 5 bases. Germline CDR1 SQVTM, CDR2 ANQGSEA. CDR3 length: 15 residues. The V end lost 4 bases, the J end lost 0 bases, and 14 bases lay between the germline ends. The CDR3 is CSVAGGQESTDTQYF. CDR3 DNA: TGCAGCGTTGCCGGAGGCCAAGAAAGCACAGATACGCAGTATTTT.

The V call is TRBV19, the J call TRBJ2-1; D is perhaps TRBD2 (6 bases). In germline, CDR1 is LNHDA, CDR2 SQIVND (reference sequence). The CDR3 length is 15 residues. Deletions cut 3 bases from V and 5 bases from J, with 14 bases between. The CDR3, as DNA: TGTGCCAGTAGTATGGTTCCTCTAGCGAACAATGAGCAGTTCTTC. This gives the protein CASSMVPLANNEQFF.

This clonotype showed up just a few times. The chain recombines TRBV20-1 with TRBJ2-1; perhaps TRBD1 as D (6 bases). The CDR3 spans 15 residues. CDR1 DFQATT and CDR2 SNEGSKA come from the germline V gene (reference sequence). V lost 2 bases to trimming and J lost 4 bases, with 15 bases between them. DNA for the CDR3: TGCAGTGCTAGAATCCCCGGGACATCTTACAATGAGCAGTTCTTC. It codes for CSARIPGTSYNEQFF.